This is a list of T cell receptor beta chains from one sample in a study of blood T cells in healthy people across ages. MiXCR, run by TCRdb on the 5' RACE reads, gives a single entry per CDR3 protein. The table has some 860,000 distinct CDR3 sequences, just over 55% seen once. Material for sequencing was blood. The receptor source for this set is a man aged 35-49 years in good health. The CDR3 runs from the conserved cysteine through the conserved F or W. Each record gives: J gene, clone size, V gene, D gene, CDR3 DNA, CDR3 protein. A D gene is named only where the DNA matches it firmly. Size tells how often a clone was seen (once, few, many) or the class of an expanded clone, and some rows leave it out.

j_call: TRBJ1-2
clone_size: .
v_call: TRBV20-1
d_call: .
cdr3_nt: TGCAGTGCTAGGTTCGGGGCCTATGGCTACACCTTC
cdr3_aa: CSARFGAYGYTF

j_call: TRBJ2-3
clone_size: .
v_call: TRBV11-2
d_call: TRBD1
cdr3_nt: TGTGCCAGCAGCTCCCCCCGACAGGGAACTAGCACAGATACGCAGTATTTT
cdr3_aa: CASSSPRQGTSTDTQYF

j_call: TRBJ1-2
clone_size: .
v_call: TRBV6-5
d_call: .
cdr3_nt: TGTGCCACTCAGAAGGGGGGGCGATTAGGATATGGCTACACCTTC
cdr3_aa: CATQKGGRLGYGYTF

j_call: TRBJ1-5
clone_size: .
v_call: TRBV4-1
d_call: .
cdr3_nt: TGCGCCAGCAGCCAAGATGAAGGGTGGTGGCAGCCCCAGCATTTT
cdr3_aa: CASSQDEGWWQPQHF

j_call: TRBJ1-4
clone_size: few
v_call: TRBV21-1
d_call: .
cdr3_nt: TGTGCCAGCAGCCCGGGACAGGGGGCCTTGTCTAATGAAAAACTGTTTTTT
cdr3_aa: CASSPGQGALSNEKLFF

j_call: TRBJ2-1
clone_size: .
v_call: TRBV6-2/TRBV6-3
d_call: .
cdr3_nt: TGTGCCAGCAGTACCAGGAGGATTGAGTTCTTC
cdr3_aa: CASSTRRIEFF

j_call: TRBJ1-2
clone_size: .
v_call: TRBV28
d_call: .
cdr3_nt: TGTGCCAGCAGACCCCAGCGAGGGGGGGCGCCAAGTGGCTACACCTTC
cdr3_aa: CASRPQRGGAPSGYTF

j_call: TRBJ2-7
clone_size: many
v_call: TRBV29-1
d_call: .
cdr3_nt: TGCAGCGTTGATAGGTTTCAGGGTAGGAAGAACGAGCAGTACTTC
cdr3_aa: CSVDRFQGRKNEQYF

j_call: TRBJ1-6
clone_size: .
v_call: TRBV20-1
d_call: .
cdr3_nt: TGCAGTGCTAGAGATCGAGATCGGAATTCACCCCTCCACTTT
cdr3_aa: CSARDRDRNSPLHF

j_call: TRBJ2-5
clone_size: .
v_call: TRBV27
d_call: TRBD2
cdr3_nt: TGTGCCAGGCCACTAGCGGGAGCCTCAGAGACCCAGTACTTC
cdr3_aa: CARPLAGASETQYF

j_call: TRBJ1-4
clone_size: .
v_call: TRBV19
d_call: .
cdr3_nt: TGTGCCTGCTCCCTGGGCGTCACTGAAAAACTGTTTTTT
cdr3_aa: CACSLGVTEKLFF

j_call: TRBJ1-6
clone_size: .
v_call: TRBV4-1
d_call: .
cdr3_nt: TGCGCCAGCAGCCAAGAGTCCGGGTTCCCTAATTCACCCCTCCACTTT
cdr3_aa: CASSQESGFPNSPLHF

j_call: TRBJ1-1
clone_size: few
v_call: TRBV20-1
d_call: .
cdr3_nt: TGCAGTGCCCCCGGACCCCGGGACACTGAAGCTTTCTTT
cdr3_aa: CSAPGPRDTEAFF

j_call: TRBJ2-1
clone_size: .
v_call: TRBV11-2
d_call: .
cdr3_nt: TGTGCCAGCAGCTTAGAACGGTGGGGCGACCAGTTCTTC
cdr3_aa: CASSLERWGDQFF

j_call: TRBJ1-4
clone_size: .
v_call: TRBV7-9
d_call: .
cdr3_nt: TGTGCCAGCAGCTTAGATCTGGGCCACCCGGCAAAACTGTTTTTT
cdr3_aa: CASSLDLGHPAKLFF

j_call: TRBJ2-3
clone_size: .
v_call: TRBV27
d_call: TRBD2
cdr3_nt: TGTGCCAGCAGTATAGGACTAGCGGGCCGGTCGCAGTATTTT
cdr3_aa: CASSIGLAGRSQYF

j_call: TRBJ2-6
clone_size: once
v_call: TRBV28
d_call: .
cdr3_nt: TGTGCCAGCAGTCAACTTGCCTCTGGGGCCAACGTCCTGACTTTC
cdr3_aa: CASSQLASGANVLTF

j_call: TRBJ2-3
clone_size: .
v_call: TRBV7-9
d_call: .
cdr3_nt: TGTGCCAGCCAGGGGGGACCAACCTCTAGCACAGATACGCAGTATTTT
cdr3_aa: CASQGGPTSSTDTQYF

j_call: TRBJ2-3
clone_size: .
v_call: TRBV20-1
d_call: .
cdr3_nt: TGCAGTGCTAGAGACCAGGGACGGGGCACAGATACGCAGTATTTT
cdr3_aa: CSARDQGRGTDTQYF

j_call: TRBJ1-2
clone_size: .
v_call: TRBV7-2
d_call: .
cdr3_nt: TGTGCCAGCAGCTTAGATAACAGGCCCAACTATGGCTACACCTTC
cdr3_aa: CASSLDNRPNYGYTF

j_call: TRBJ2-4
clone_size: many
v_call: TRBV7-2
d_call: TRBD2
cdr3_nt: TGTGCCAGCAGCTTAATTCGGGGGATAGCGGGGGGGACGCTAGCCAAAAACATTCAGTACTTC
cdr3_aa: CASSLIRGIAGGTLAKNIQYF

j_call: TRBJ2-7
clone_size: .
v_call: TRBV11-2
d_call: .
cdr3_nt: TGTGCCAGCAGCTTAACCTCCCCCAAAACACAAGAGGCCCCAGACTCCTACGAGCAGTACTTC
cdr3_aa: CASSLTSPKTQEAPDSYEQYF